This TCR beta chain was documented in a study of radiation and T cells in renal cell carcinoma. Per germline, CDR1 SNHLY and CDR2 FYNNEI. V lost 6 bases, J lost 2 bases, and 18 bases stayed unmatched. The CDR3 consists of 19 residues. Regarding this clone: Its antigen is still unknown.

Study-wide results and limits: From baseline, blood top tumor clonotypes peaked at 2 weeks post-radiation.

The time point denotes: blood 2 weeks post-SBRT. Sample treatment: 15 Gy SBRT to primary tumor, nephrectomy 4 weeks later. The repertoire was sequenced with immunoSEQ multiplex PCR; TCRdb's copy has only in-frame clones and lacks some. The sample lists just under 80,000 clones, 80% to 90% seen once, with 22% in the top ten. J is TRBJ2-3 and V is TRBV2; 9 bases are shared with TRBD2. This receptor was taken from a woman between 50 and 59 years old with renal cell carcinoma. Sequenced material: blood, taken from a patient whose treatment included radiotherapy and nephrectomy. The CDR3 DNA reads TGTGCCAGCAGCGAGAGGCTAGCGGGGACGTCCCAGGCCACAGATACGCAGTATTTT. It codes for CASSERLAGTSQATDTQYF.